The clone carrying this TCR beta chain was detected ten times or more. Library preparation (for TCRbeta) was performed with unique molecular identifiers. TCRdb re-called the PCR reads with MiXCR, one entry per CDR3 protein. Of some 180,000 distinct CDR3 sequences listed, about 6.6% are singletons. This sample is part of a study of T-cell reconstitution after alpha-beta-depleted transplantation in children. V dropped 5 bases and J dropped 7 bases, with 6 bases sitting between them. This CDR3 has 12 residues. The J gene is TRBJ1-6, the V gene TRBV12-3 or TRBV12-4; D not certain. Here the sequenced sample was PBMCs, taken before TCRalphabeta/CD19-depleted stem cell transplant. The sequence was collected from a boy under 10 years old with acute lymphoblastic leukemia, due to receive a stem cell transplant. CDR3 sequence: CASSNLNSPLHF. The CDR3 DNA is TGTGCCAGCAGTAATTTAAATTCACCCCTCCACTTT.